These 19 T cell receptor beta chains were sequenced from one sample in a study of regulatory T cells in long-lasting Graves disease. The time point: persistent/refractory GD, antithyroid drugs over 5 years with positive TRAb. Preparation of the TCR library used RNA extracted from PBMCs. To make TCR beta libraries, researchers used iRepertoire HTBI primers and Arm-PCR of CDR3 regions. TCRdb re-derived calls from the multiplex PCR reads in MiXCR, one entry per CDR3 protein. The sample consists of 350,000 to 500,000 distinct CDR3 sequences, 21% of them appearing once. Material: peripheral blood mononuclear cells (PBMCs), obtained when the disease was refractory, from a patient treated with antithyroid drugs. The receptors shown here come from a female donor with Graves disease.

This clonotype was found a few times. The rearrangement uses TRBV5-1 and TRBJ2-3; no definite D call. Germline assignment: CDR1 SGHRS and CDR2 YFSETQ. V was clipped by 4 bases and J by 2 bases, with 8 bases between them. CDR3 length: 13 amino acids. Here the CDR3 reads CASSDGATDTQYF. CDR3 bases: TGCGCCAGCAGCGATGGAGCCACAGATACGCAGTATTTT.

This clonotype was found many times. V is TRBV24-1 and J is TRBJ2-6; perhaps TRBD2 as D (5 bases). The V gene lost 3 bases and the J gene lost 3 bases, with 8 bases spanning the gap. The CDR3 loop spans 15 amino acids. Germline CDR1 reads KGHDR; CDR2 reads SFDVKD. As DNA, the CDR3 is TGTGCCACCAGTGATGCGGGTGATGGGGCCAACGTCCTGACTTTC. Residues: CATSDAGDGANVLTF.

This chain joins TRBV20-1 and TRBJ2-7, with a weak D call TRBD1 (8 bases). The J call may be in error: the DNA end matches TRBJ2-1 better. This CDR3 comprises 16 residues. The V gene's germline CDR1 is DFQATT and CDR2 SNEGSKA (reference sequence). The CDR3 nucleotides read TGCAGTGCTAGAGATAGCGGGCAGGGGGCTTGGAATGAGCAGTTCTTC. This translates into CSARDSGQGAWNEQFF.

This chain connects TRBV27 to TRBJ1-2; D is uncertain. V lost 5 bases and J lost 0, with 10 bases in between. CDR3 size: 14 residues. CDR1 and CDR2 from the germline V gene are MNHEY and SMNVEV (reference sequence). CDR3 DNA sequence: TGTGCCAGCAGTCCCCCCTCTTCTAACTATGGCTACACCTTC. Protein product: CASSPPSSNYGYTF.

Ten or more counts support this clonotype. V usage is TRBV6-1 and J usage is TRBJ1-1; 7 nucleotides match TRBD1. The CDR3 runs to 14 residues. V shed 7 bases and J 1 base; nucleotides not matched to a gene: 6. Germline V gene lookup returns CDR1 MNHNS and CDR2 SASEGT. CDR3 loop: CASNTRDRNTEAFF. CDR3 coding DNA: TGTGCCAGCAATACACGGGACAGGAACACTGAAGCTTTCTTT.

The chain uses TRBV19 and TRBJ2-1; possibly TRBD2 for D (5 bases). The V end lost 7 bases, the J end lost 0 bases, and 13 bases lay between the germline ends. This CDR3 contains 15 residues. Germline CDR1 is LNHDA and CDR2 is SQIVND (reference sequence). As DNA, the CDR3 is TGTGCCAGTATTAACACGGGGAGCTCCTACAATGAGCAGTTCTTC. Translated, it gives CASINTGSSYNEQFF.

This clonotype was seen only a few times. The chain has TRBV20-1 and TRBJ2-7, with D possibly called TRBD1 or TRBD2 (6 bases each). CDR3 size: 14 residues. V lost 2 bases to trimming and J lost 9 bases, with 20 bases between them. Looked up from germline, CDR1 is DFQATT and CDR2 is SNEGSKA (reference sequence). CDR3 nucleotide sequence: TGCAGTGCTAGAAAACGGGACACTCCAGCGGGGCAGTACTTC. It codes for CSARKRDTPAGQYF.

At least ten counts were recorded for this clonotype. V gene TRBV30 combines with J gene TRBJ1-1; D is uncertain. Germline V gives CDR1 GTSNPN, CDR2 SVGIG (reference sequence). The CDR3 spans 13 residues. V dropped 0 bases and J dropped 1 base, with 6 bases sitting between them. The CDR3 region is CAWSVLTNTEAFF. Here the CDR3 DNA reads TGTGCCTGGAGTGTTCTGACGAACACTGAAGCTTTCTTT.

This clonotype came up a few times. This chain uses TRBV3-1 with TRBJ1-1; 8 bases fit TRBD1. This CDR3 is 15 amino acids long. V was clipped by 2 bases and J by 1 base; unmatched bases: 3. Germline assignment: CDR1 LGHDT and CDR2 YNNKEL (reference sequence). The CDR3 DNA reads as TGTGCCAGCAGCCAAAGGACAGGGTCGAACACTGAAGCTTTCTTT. Translating it yields CASSQRTGSNTEAFF.

A few counts support this clonotype. An end of the junction does not agree with germline; a read error may underlie this. Here the CDR3 DNA reads TGTGCTAGCAGCTTACAGACAGGGGCGAACACCGGGGAGCTGTTTTTT. This encodes CASSLQTGANTGELFF. The chain links TRBV7-7 to TRBJ2-2; TRBD1 agrees at 8 bases. There are 16 residues in the CDR3. Per the germline V gene, CDR1 is SSHAT and CDR2 is FNYEAQ (reference sequence).

A few counts support this clonotype. The V and J genes are TRBV20-1 and TRBJ1-1; the match to TRBD1 covers 8 bases. The length of the CDR3 is 12 residues. Germline CDR1 and CDR2: DFQATT and SNEGSKA (reference sequence). Germline trimming cut 3 bases from V and 6 bases from J; bases unmatched to any gene: 3. CDR3 DNA: TGCAGTGCTAGGGACAGGGTTTCTGAAGCTTTCTTT. This encodes CSARDRVSEAFF.

The chain is built from TRBV7-9 and TRBJ2-2; tentatively, D is TRBD2 (6 bases). The V and J ends lost 5 bases and 1 base respectively, with 14 bases between them. This CDR3 comprises 16 residues. Germline CDR1 is SEHNR and CDR2 is FQNEAQ (reference sequence). In DNA, the CDR3 is TGTGCCAGCAGCCCCGCGGGACTTCTGAACACCGGGGAGCTGTTTTTT. This gives the protein CASSPAGLLNTGELFF.

This clonotype was seen many times. The chain carries TRBV5-1 and TRBJ1-2; 7 nucleotides agree with TRBD1. The CDR3 contains 15 residues. Germline lookup yields CDR1 SGHRS and CDR2 YFSETQ. V shed 4 bases, J shed 0 bases, and the junction held 6 bases outside the gene matches. As DNA, the CDR3 is TGCGCCAGCAGCCCGGGGACAGTTACTAACTATGGCTACACCTTC. Translation: CASSPGTVTNYGYTF. The full variable domain, its missing parts supplied by reference TRBV5-1 and TRBJ1-2, is KAGVTQTPRYLIKTRGQQVTLSCSPISGHRSVSWYQQTPGQGLQFLFEYFSETQRNKGNFPGRFSGRQFSNSRSEMNVSTLELGDSALYLCASSPGTVTNYGYTFGSGTRLTVV.

This clonotype was observed a handful of times. This sequence joins TRBV4-1 and TRBJ1-5; 8 nucleotides agree with TRBD1. CDR1 and CDR2 (germline): MGHRA, YSYEKL. The trim removed 4 bases at V and 4 bases at J, leaving 3 bases unmatched. The CDR3 contains 14 residues. The CDR3 here is CASSPGDRNQPQHF. CDR3 DNA: TGCGCCAGCAGCCCAGGGGACAGGAATCAGCCCCAGCATTTT.

This clonotype was seen ten or more times. The CDR3 DNA reads TGTGCCATCAGTGATCAGGGCGGAAAACTGTTTTTT. Its protein is CAISDQGGKLFF. The rearrangement uses TRBV10-3 and TRBJ1-4, with D maybe TRBD1 (5 bases). CDR3 length equals 12 residues. Germline V gives CDR1 ENHRY, CDR2 SYGVKD. V shed 3 bases and J shed 10 bases, with 9 bases lying between them.

This clonotype was observed a handful of times. J is TRBJ1-1 and V is TRBV30; D is ambiguous. V dropped 1 base and J dropped 8 bases, with 14 bases sitting between them. Germline CDR1 is GTSNPN and CDR2 is SVGIG (reference sequence). The CDR3 covers 13 residues. The CDR3 DNA follows: TGTGCCTGGAGTGGGACTGGCCCGGCGGAAGCTTTCTTT. This gives the protein CAWSGTGPAEAFF.

This clonotype has a handful of counts. This chain links TRBV27 with TRBJ2-7; 9 positions match TRBD1. CDR3 length: 13 residues. CDR1 is MNHEY and CDR2 is SMNVEV in the germline V gene (reference sequence). After removal of 8 bases from V and 3 bases from J, the junction contained 5 bases not matched to a gene. The CDR3 region has the DNA TGTGCCAGCTGGGACAGGGAGCACTACGAGCAGTACTTC. It translates to CASWDREHYEQYF.

The V and J genes are TRBV5-1 and TRBJ2-2; 12 bases match TRBD1. Germline V lookup: CDR1 SGHRS, CDR2 YFSETQ. V shed 3 bases, J shed 6 bases, and the junction held 9 bases outside the gene matches. This CDR3 has 17 residues. CDR3 coding DNA: TGCGCCAGCAGCTGGACCGGGACAGGGGGCGCCGCCGGGGAGCTGTTTTTT. It specifies CASSWTGTGGAAGELFF.

To note about this clonotype: It may be a read error: a sequence one base away is much more abundant. CDR3 DNA sequence: TGTGCCAGCAGTTCTCCGGGACTAGCGGTTGACGGGCAGTACTTC. Encoded protein: CASSSPGLAVDGQYF. The V and J genes are TRBV27 and TRBJ2-7; 11 positions match TRBD2. From germline, CDR1 is MNHEY and CDR2 SMNVEV (reference sequence). The CDR3 totals 15 residues. V lost 4 bases and J lost 9; bases outside the gene matches: 11.